This TCR beta chain was recorded in a study of T cell responses to AZD1222 COVID-19 vaccine. The CDR3 is 13 residues long. Trimming shortened V by 3 bases and J by 1 base, and 7 bases separated the two germline ends. Per germline, CDR1 SGHRS and CDR2 YFSETQ. The protocol was immunoSEQ multiplex PCR, while the TCRdb copy is restricted to in-frame clones and leaves out a portion. The data hold 90,000 to 110,000 clones, with roughly 80% observed a single time. The receptor comes from an adult in good health. The rearrangement links TRBV5-1 to TRBJ2-5; D remains unclear. Sequencing was performed on peripheral blood, taken on day 0 of AZD1222 vaccination. CDR3 residues: CASSSTSQETQYF. CDR3 nucleotides: TGCGCCAGCAGCTCCACATCCCAAGAGACCCAGTACTTC.